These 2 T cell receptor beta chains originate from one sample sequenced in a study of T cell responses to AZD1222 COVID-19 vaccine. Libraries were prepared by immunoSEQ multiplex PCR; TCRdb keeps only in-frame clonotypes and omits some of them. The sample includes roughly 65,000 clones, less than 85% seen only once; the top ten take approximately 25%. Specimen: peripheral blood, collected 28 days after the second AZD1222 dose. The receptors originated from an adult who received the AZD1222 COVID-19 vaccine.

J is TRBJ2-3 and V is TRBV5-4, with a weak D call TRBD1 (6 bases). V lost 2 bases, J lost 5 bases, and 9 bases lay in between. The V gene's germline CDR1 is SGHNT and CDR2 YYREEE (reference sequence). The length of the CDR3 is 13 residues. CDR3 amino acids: CASSFWGQDTQYF. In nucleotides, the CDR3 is TGTGCCAGCAGCTTTTGGGGACAAGATACGCAGTATTTT.

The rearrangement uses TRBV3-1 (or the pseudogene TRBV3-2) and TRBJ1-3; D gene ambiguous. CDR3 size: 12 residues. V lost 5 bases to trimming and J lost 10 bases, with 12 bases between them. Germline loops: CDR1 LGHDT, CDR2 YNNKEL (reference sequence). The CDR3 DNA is TGTGCCAGCAGCAGGCAGAGCGAAACCATATATTTT. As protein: CASSRQSETIYF.